Detailed here is one T cell receptor (beta chain). This CDR3 region has 13 residues. In germline, CDR1 is MNHNS, CDR2 SASEGT. V was shortened by 6 bases and J by 6 bases, with 12 bases between the two germline ends. These data are taken from a study of cytomegalovirus exposure and HLA in healthy donors. The PCR was carried out with 60 Vbeta primers and 13 Jbeta primers. Sequencing used immunoSEQ multiplex PCR; TCRdb keeps in-frame clones, though not all of them. The repertoire holds 110,000 to 150,000 clones, with approximately 80% as singletons. Sequencing used PBMCs. This chain uses TRBV6-1 with TRBJ2-1; D might be TRBD1 (6 bases). This clonotype was obtained from a male donor in good health and CMV-seronegative. CDR3 coding DNA: TGTGCCAGCAGACCCGGACAGCCCAATGAGCAGTTCTTC. Protein sequence: CASRPGQPNEQFF.